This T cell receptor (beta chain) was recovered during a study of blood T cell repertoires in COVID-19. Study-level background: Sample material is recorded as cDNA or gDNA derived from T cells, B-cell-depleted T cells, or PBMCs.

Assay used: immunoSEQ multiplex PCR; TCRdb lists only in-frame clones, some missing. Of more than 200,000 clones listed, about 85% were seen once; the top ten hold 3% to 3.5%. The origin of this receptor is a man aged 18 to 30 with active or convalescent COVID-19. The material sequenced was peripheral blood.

The CDR3 region is CASSSPLYNEQFF. The CDR3 nucleotides read TGTGCCAGCAGTTCCCCCCTCTACAATGAGCAGTTCTTC. J is TRBJ2-1 and V is TRBV27; D not resolved. V was pared by 4 bases and J by 3 bases, with 7 bases between. The germline V gene encodes CDR1 MNHEY and CDR2 SMNVEV (reference sequence). CDR3 size: 13 residues.